The 2 T cell receptor beta chains below were found in one sample sequenced in a study of technical replicates of blood from a handful of donors. The data were produced by immunoSEQ multiplex PCR, yet TCRdb's version contains in-frame clones alone and is incomplete. The table has 75,000 to 100,000 clones, about 94% seen once. Sequencing was performed on T cells isolated from PBMCs. These receptors were obtained from a human donor in good health.

The DNA of the CDR3 is TGTGCCAGCAGTCCAGACATGGGCAATCAGCCCCAGCATTTT. Amino acids: CASSPDMGNQPQHF. The chain joins TRBV28 to TRBJ1-5; D remains ambiguous. This CDR3 is built from 14 residues. V was shortened by 5 bases and J by 2 bases, with 10 bases between the two germline ends. Germline V lookup: CDR1 MDHEN, CDR2 SYDVKM. The complete variable domain, with remaining parts taken from reference TRBV28 and TRBJ1-5, reads DVKVTQSSRYLVKRTGEKVFLECVQDMDHENMFWYRQDPGLGLRLIYFSYDVKMKEKGDIPEGYSVSREKKERFSLILESASTNQTSMYLCASSPDMGNQPQHFGDGTRLSIL.

V is TRBV11-2 and J is TRBJ2-2; 7 nucleotides align to TRBD1. This CDR3 has 15 amino acids. Trimming removed 5 bases from V and 2 bases from J; junction bases left unmatched: 5. The germline CDR1 and CDR2 sequences are SGHAT and FQNNGV. CDR3 sequence: CASSIGTANTGELFF. CDR3 nucleotide sequence: TGTGCCAGCAGCATTGGGACAGCTAACACCGGGGAGCTGTTTTTT.